Each of the 25 T cell receptor beta chains below was sequenced from the same sample in a study of blood T cell repertoires in COVID-19. TCRdb's table, derived via immunoSEQ multiplex PCR, lists solely in-frame clones and lacks some. The table has around 330,000 clones, approximately 90% seen once. Sequenced: PBMCs or T cells enriched from blood (not recorded which). These receptor sequences come from a woman between 18 and 30 years old who had recovered from COVID-19.

This clone was picked up a small number of times. The rearrangement uses TRBV4-1 and TRBJ2-2, with D possibly TRBD1 on 5 matching bases. Germline CDR1 is MGHRA and CDR2 is YSYEKL. Between the trimmed V and J ends, which lost 3 bases and 6 bases, there was a span of 14 bases. The CDR3 has 15 residues. The CDR3, as DNA: TGCGCCAGCAGCCAGGGATTAATAGGGGCCGGGGAGCTGTTTTTT. Its translation: CASSQGLIGAGELFF.

This clone has a handful of counts. The chain recombines TRBV5-4 with TRBJ1-2; D ambiguous. V lost 2 bases and J lost 4, with 3 bases in between. There are 11 residues in the CDR3. The germline CDR1 and CDR2 sequences are SGHNT and YYREEE (reference sequence). For the CDR3, the DNA is TGTGCCAGCAGCTTCTCCTATGGCTACACCTTC. It is translated as CASSFSYGYTF. The full variable domain, in which reference TRBV5-4 and TRBJ1-2 provide the parts outside the CDR3, is ETGVTQSPTHLIKTRGQQVTLRCSSQSGHNTVSWYQQALGQGPQFIFQYYREEENGRGNFPPRFSGLQFPNYSSELNVNALELDDSALYLCASSFSYGYTFGSGTRLTVV.

The chain is built from TRBV30 and TRBJ1-6, with D possibly matching TRBD1 (6 bases). CDR3 length: 13 residues. Between the trimmed V and J ends, which lost 0 bases and 10 bases, there was a span of 10 bases. Germline V gene sequence: CDR1 GTSNPN, CDR2 SVGIG (reference sequence). In nucleotides, the CDR3 is TGTGCCTGGAGTGTATGGACAGACTCACCCCTCCACTTT. This gives the protein CAWSVWTDSPLHF.

CDR3 coding DNA: TGTGCCAGCAGACCGTCAGGGGGAGGTCCTGAAGCTTTCTTT. It encodes CASRPSGGGPEAFF. The chain recombines TRBV27 with TRBJ1-1; TRBD1 matches 7 bases. After removal of 6 bases from V and 6 bases from J, the junction contained 10 bases not matched to a gene. Per germline, CDR1 MNHEY and CDR2 SMNVEV (reference sequence). CDR3 length equals 14 residues.

The V call is TRBV28, the J call TRBJ2-1; 8 bases are a match to TRBD2. Germline CDR1 and CDR2: MDHEN and SYDVKM. The CDR3 runs 15 residues. Trimming removed 7 bases from V and 3 bases from J; junction bases left unmatched: 8. CDR3 in amino acids: CASIVAGGYYNEQFF. For the CDR3, the DNA is TGTGCCAGCATCGTGGCGGGGGGATACTACAATGAGCAGTTCTTC.

This clone was found once. V and J are TRBV3-1 (or the pseudogene TRBV3-2) and TRBJ2-5, with TRBD1 matching 9 bases. V trimming: 5 bases; J trimming: 1 base; junction bases outside the gene matches: 14. CDR3 size: 18 residues. Per germline, CDR1 LGHDT and CDR2 YNNKEL (reference sequence). The CDR3 nucleotides are TGTGCCAGCAGCGAAGGAGCCCGGGACAGGGTACCCCAAGAGACCCAGTACTTC. This codes for CASSEGARDRVPQETQYF.

The CDR3 reads CASSLTSGIDEQFF. The CDR3, as DNA: TGTGCCAGCAGCTTGACTAGCGGGATCGATGAGCAGTTCTTC. The chain uses TRBV7-9 and TRBJ2-1; 11 bases fit TRBD2. V was clipped by 3 bases and J by 8 bases; unmatched bases: 3. This CDR3 is 14 amino acids long. CDR1 is SEHNR, CDR2 FQNEAQ, per germline (reference sequence).

This chain links TRBV27 with TRBJ2-2, with TRBD2 matching over 9 bases. The CDR3 has 15 residues. CDR1 and CDR2 from the germline V gene are MNHEY and SMNVEV (reference sequence). V was clipped by 5 bases and J by 7 bases; unmatched bases: 8. The CDR3 DNA reads TGTGCCAGCAGTAGCCTAGCGGGGAATGTCGGGGAGCTGTTTTTT. It is translated as CASSSLAGNVGELFF.

A single count supports this clone. J is TRBJ1-6 and V is TRBV28; TRBD1 agrees at 7 bases. The V and J ends lost 7 bases and 2 bases, in that order; junction bases with no gene match: 14. The CDR3 contains 18 residues. Germline CDR1 is MDHEN and CDR2 is SYDVKM. CDR3 DNA: TGTGCCAGCACCCACGATTTACCGACAGGGACCTATAATTCACCCCTCCACTTT. Its translation: CASTHDLPTGTYNSPLHF.

The chain employs TRBV7-9 and TRBJ2-2, with 7 bases aligning to TRBD1. With V trimmed by 4 bases and J by 8 bases, 7 bases remained unmatched. The germline V gene has CDR1 SEHNR and CDR2 FQNEAQ (reference sequence). The length of the CDR3 is 14 residues. In DNA, the CDR3 is TGTGCCAGCAGCTCTTACAGGGGTAAAGGGGAGCTGTTTTTT. Protein product: CASSSYRGKGELFF.

This clone was seen just once. This chain joins TRBV7-9 and TRBJ1-6; perhaps TRBD1 as D (5 bases). Trimming took off 0 bases at V and 2 bases at J, with 14 bases between the two ends. This CDR3 contains 18 residues. The germline gives CDR1 SEHNR, CDR2 FQNEAQ (reference sequence). The CDR3 reads CASSLALWKTAYNSPLHF. CDR3 sequence (DNA): TGTGCCAGCAGCTTAGCGTTATGGAAGACAGCCTATAATTCACCCCTCCACTTT.

The rearrangement uses TRBV12-3 or TRBV12-4 and TRBJ1-1; D might be TRBD1 (5 bases). The CDR3 has 13 residues. Trimming pared 3 bases from V and 4 bases from J, leaving 9 bases between. Written as DNA, the CDR3 is TGTGCCAGCAGTTTGCGGGACGGCACTGAAGCTTTCTTT. It codes for CASSLRDGTEAFF.

This clone has just one count. This rearrangement joins TRBV9 to TRBJ1-1; weak D call: TRBD1 (5 bases). With 3 bases removed from V and 3 bases from J, the gap between germline ends came to 12 bases. This CDR3 is built from 14 residues. Per germline, CDR1 SGDLS and CDR2 YYNGEE. In DNA, the CDR3 is TGTGCCAGCAGCGCCAGGGCTAGGGACACTGAAGCTTTCTTT. Translating it yields CASSARARDTEAFF.

This clone was counted ten times or more. The chain carries TRBV5-1 and TRBJ1-3; no clear D gene. CDR3 size: 13 residues. Looked up from germline, CDR1 is SGHRS and CDR2 is YFSETQ. Between the trimmed V and J ends, which lost 2 bases and 0 bases, there was a span of 3 bases. In DNA, the CDR3 is TGCGCCAGCAGCTTCAGCTCTGGAAACACCATATATTTT. This sequence encodes CASSFSSGNTIYF.

V and J are TRBV28 and TRBJ2-4; no definite D call. V was pared by 5 bases and J by 5 bases, with 13 bases between. CDR3 length equals 14 residues. Germline-derived CDR1 and CDR2 are MDHEN and SYDVKM. The CDR3 protein is CASSLGLPENIQYF. As DNA, the CDR3 is TGTGCCAGCAGTCTAGGTTTGCCGGAAAACATTCAGTACTTC.

This rearrangement joins TRBV12-3 or TRBV12-4 to TRBJ1-2; 7 nucleotides agree with TRBD1. This CDR3 is 13 amino acids long. The ends lost 5 bases at V and 5 bases at J; junction bases unmatched: 5. The CDR3 bases are TGTGCCAGCAGTGGCCGGGACAGTTATGGCTACACCTTC. Protein product: CASSGRDSYGYTF.

J is TRBJ2-1 and V is TRBV6-2 or TRBV6-3; D may be TRBD1 (6 bases). The V end was cut by 2 bases, the J end by 5 bases, with 16 bases between. Germline lookup yields CDR1 MNHEY and CDR2 SVGEGT. The CDR3 runs to 16 residues. The CDR3 protein is CASSYRGVGGDNEQFF. The CDR3, as DNA: TGTGCCAGCAGTTACCGTGGCGTAGGGGGAGACAATGAGCAGTTCTTC.

The chain has TRBV2 and TRBJ1-1, with D tentatively TRBD1 (6 bases). The germline V gene has CDR1 SNHLY and CDR2 FYNNEI. The V gene lost 0 bases and the J gene lost 3 bases, with 11 bases spanning the gap. This CDR3 comprises 15 residues. CDR3 in amino acids: CASSEAQTGHTEAFF. The CDR3 nucleotides are TGTGCCAGCAGTGAAGCTCAGACAGGTCACACTGAAGCTTTCTTT.

V and J are TRBV12-3 or TRBV12-4 and TRBJ1-1; 8 bases are a match to TRBD1. The CDR3 has 13 residues. Unmatched junction bases numbered 6, after V lost 5 bases and J lost 7 bases. The CDR3 coding sequence is TGTGCCAGCAGTCCGAACAGGGGGAATGAAGCTTTCTTT. Encoded protein: CASSPNRGNEAFF.

The table lists this clone with a count of one. The gene calls are TRBV10-3 and TRBJ1-1; TRBD1 might be the D (5 bases). The germline V gene encodes CDR1 ENHRY and CDR2 SYGVKD. CDR3 length equals 12 residues. The V end was cut by 0 bases, the J end by 7 bases, with 6 bases between. The CDR3 region is CAISESQGEAFF. CDR3 coding DNA: TGTGCCATCAGTGAGTCGCAGGGTGAAGCTTTCTTT.

Of note for this clone: Sequence at one end of the junction differs from germline and may be a read error. The chain recombines TRBV6-2 or TRBV6-3 with TRBJ1-2; TRBD1 agrees at 10 bases. There are 13 residues in the CDR3. CDR1 is MNHEY and CDR2 is SVGEGT in the germline V gene. The CDR3 sequence: CASSYSGQGTKIF. Written as DNA, the CDR3 is TGTGCCAGCAGTTACTCGGGACAGGGGACCAAAATCTTC.

The J gene is TRBJ2-7, the V gene TRBV5-1, with 7 bases aligning to TRBD2. Germline V gene data show CDR1 as SGHRS and CDR2 as YFSETQ. J was trimmed by 2 bases and V by 4 bases; bases with no gene match: 3. The length of the CDR3 is 13 residues. CDR3 in amino acids: CASSPREAYEQYF. The CDR3 DNA is TGCGCCAGCAGCCCCCGGGAGGCCTACGAGCAGTACTTC.

V gene TRBV11-2 combines with J gene TRBJ1-1; D is uncertain. V lost 7 bases and J lost 0, with 15 bases in between. Germline V gives CDR1 SGHAT, CDR2 FQNNGV. The CDR3 loop spans 15 amino acids. CDR3 bases: TGTGCCAGCACCTCTAGCTGGCTGATGAACACTGAAGCTTTCTTT. Translated, it gives CASTSSWLMNTEAFF.

The rearrangement links TRBV7-9 to TRBJ1-1; tentative D call: TRBD1 (6 bases). Trimming took off 6 bases at V and 1 base at J, with 12 bases between the two ends. Germline V CDR1 and CDR2: SEHNR, FQNEAQ (reference sequence). There are 14 residues in the CDR3. The CDR3 loop reads CASSARGQNTEAFF. In DNA form, the CDR3 reads TGTGCCAGCAGTGCCAGGGGCCAGAACACTGAAGCTTTCTTT.

The V call is TRBV7-9, the J call TRBJ1-2; unclear D gene. Germline V CDR1 and CDR2: SEHNR, FQNEAQ (reference sequence). The CDR3 consists of 16 residues. V lost 1 base and J 3 bases, leaving 15 bases between the germline ends. The CDR3: CASSLVHGVQDYGYTF. The CDR3, as DNA: TGTGCCAGCAGCTTAGTTCACGGGGTTCAGGACTATGGCTACACCTTC.